The 8 T cell receptor beta chains below come from one sample, sequenced in a study of shared clonotypes between healthy human individuals. Only in-frame clones appear in the TCRdb table, and some are missing; sequencing was by immunoSEQ multiplex PCR. The data show 300,000 to 400,000 clones, around 72% seen once. The specimen sequenced was memory CD4+ T cells sorted from blood. The subset was: CD45RA-negative fraction. All receptors come from a man aged 25-45 years in good health.

The chain employs TRBV11-2 and TRBJ2-5; D call uncertain. The CDR3 sequence is 15 residues long. Trimming left V 0 bases short and J 5 bases short, with 13 bases between. Germline V gives CDR1 SGHAT, CDR2 FQNNGV. Here the CDR3 DNA reads TGTGCCAGCAGCTTAGAAGTTTTGGGTTTCGAGACCCAGTACTTC. Amino acids: CASSLEVLGFETQYF.

In this sample, this clone turned up many times. V usage is TRBV18 and J usage is TRBJ2-5; D not certain. This CDR3 contains 12 residues. Germline V gives CDR1 KGHSH, CDR2 LQKENI. V lost 6 bases and J lost 5, with 10 bases in between. The DNA of the CDR3 is TGTGCCAGCTCGGACGGGTGGGAGACCCAGTACTTC. It codes for CASSDGWETQYF.

The rearrangement links TRBV15 to TRBJ2-7; a possible D gene is TRBD1 (5 bases). With 3 bases removed from V and 2 bases from J, the gap between germline ends came to 11 bases. Per germline, CDR1 LNHNV and CDR2 YYDKDF (reference sequence). This CDR3 spans 14 amino acids. The CDR3 loop reads CATSRSRGPYEQYF. As DNA, the CDR3 is TGTGCCACCAGCAGGTCAAGGGGTCCCTACGAGCAGTACTTC.

This clone has only a few counts. The chain couples TRBV2 to TRBJ2-3; tentatively, D is TRBD1 (6 bases). The V end was cut by 2 bases, the J end by 2 bases, with 8 bases between. CDR3 length: 14 amino acids. Germline-derived CDR1 and CDR2 are SNHLY and FYNNEI. CDR3 amino acids: CASSEQGPTDTQYF. The CDR3 coding sequence is TGTGCCAGCAGTGAACAGGGGCCCACAGATACGCAGTATTTT.

About this clone: Other DNA sequences in the sample encode the same CDR3. The rearrangement joins TRBV2 to TRBJ2-5; no reliable D call. This CDR3 is built from 14 residues. Germline V gene lookup returns CDR1 SNHLY and CDR2 FYNNEI. V shed 5 bases and J shed 1 base, with 11 bases lying between them. The CDR3 region is CASSTPTGQETQYF. Here the CDR3 DNA reads TGTGCCAGCAGTACCCCGACCGGCCAAGAGACCCAGTACTTC.

V is TRBV25-1 and J is TRBJ2-1, with D perhaps TRBD2 (5 bases). The CDR3 spans 15 residues. Trimming stripped 5 bases from V and 0 bases from J, with 11 bases between. CDR1 is MGHDK, CDR2 SYGVNS, per germline. For the CDR3, the DNA is TGTGCCAGCAGTAAAGCCGGGAACTCCTACAATGAGCAGTTCTTC. This sequence encodes CASSKAGNSYNEQFF.

J is TRBJ1-4 and V is TRBV7-9; weak D call: TRBD1 (5 bases). There are 14 residues in the CDR3. Looked up from germline, CDR1 is SEHNR and CDR2 is FQNEAQ (reference sequence). The germline V and J ends were trimmed by 4 bases and 6 bases, with 12 bases remaining between them. CDR3 coding DNA: TGTGCCAGCAGCTCTCGACAGTGGGATGAAAAACTGTTTTTT. This sequence encodes CASSSRQWDEKLFF.

V gene TRBV2 combines with J gene TRBJ2-7, with 12 bases lining up with TRBD2. The CDR3 is made up of 15 amino acids. The V and J ends lost 6 bases and 2 bases, in that order; junction bases with no gene match: 5. Germline-derived CDR1 and CDR2 are SNHLY and FYNNEI. The chain's CDR3 is CASRTGLAGPYEQYF. As DNA, the CDR3 is TGTGCCAGCAGGACTGGACTAGCGGGACCCTACGAGCAGTACTTC. The variable domain in full, completed from reference TRBV2 and TRBJ2-7, reads EPEVTQTPSHQVTQMGQEVILRCVPISNHLYFYWYRQILGQKVEFLVSFYNNEISEKSEIFDDQFSVERPDGSNFTLKIRSTKLEDSAMYFCASRTGLAGPYEQYFGPGTRLTVT.